The following is a TCR beta chain sequence with its context. Clones were read by immunoSEQ multiplex PCR, and TCRdb kept only the in-frame ones, dropping some. Of 140,000 to 150,000 clones listed, roughly 90% are singletons. There are 18 residues in the CDR3. Trimming removed 0 bases from V and 0 bases from J, with 14 bases in between. The germline V gene has CDR1 LNHDA and CDR2 SQIVND (reference sequence). Residents of 24 US areas, aged about 18 to 89 years, made up the participants. Assignment of participants to cohorts was predicated upon participant-reported clinical history. The data are from a study of blood T cell repertoires in COVID-19. For the study at large: The analysed material was cDNA or gDNA that came from T cells, B-cell-depleted T cells, or PBMCs.

The TCR was taken from a woman aged 30 to 39 with acute COVID-19. The rearrangement joins TRBV19 to TRBJ2-2; D perhaps matches TRBD1 (7 bases). Sequencing was carried out using PBMCs or T cells enriched from blood (not recorded which). Written as DNA, the CDR3 is TGTGCCAGTAGTATAGATGCGGAGGGGGCGTCGAACACCGGGGAGCTGTTTTTT. Translating it yields CASSIDAEGASNTGELFF. The variable domain in full, with the rest retrieved from reference TRBV19 and TRBJ2-2, is DGGITQSPKYLFRKEGQNVTLSCEQNLNHDAMYWYRQDPGQGLRLIYYSQIVNDFQKGDIAEGYSVSREKKESFPLTVTSAQKNPTAFYLCASSIDAEGASNTGELFFGEGSRLTVL.